The sample holds many counts of the clone carrying this TCR beta chain. This CDR3 region has 15 residues. CDR1 is SNHLY, CDR2 FYNNEI, per germline. Unmatched junction bases numbered 4, after V lost 4 bases and J lost 3 bases. These data belong to a study of T cells in Graves' hyperthyroidism and ophthalmopathy. PBMCs were obtained from approximately 10 ml fresh peripheral blood. Researchers amplified the TCR beta CDR3 regions from RNA transcripts. The HTBI primer set served for first-round RT-PCR of the TCR CDR3. MiXCR was run by TCRdb on the multiplex PCR reads, yielding one entry per CDR3 protein. This table has about 600,000 distinct CDR3 sequences, 11% to 15% appearing once.

Material for sequencing was blood. This chain uses TRBV2 with TRBJ2-7; 12 bases agree with TRBD2. The TCR was taken from a woman between 18 and 30 years old with Graves' ophthalmopathy. CDR3 nucleotides: TGTGCCAGCAGTGCTAGCGGGAGGGCCGTCTACGAGCAGTACTTC. This gives the protein CASSASGRAVYEQYF.